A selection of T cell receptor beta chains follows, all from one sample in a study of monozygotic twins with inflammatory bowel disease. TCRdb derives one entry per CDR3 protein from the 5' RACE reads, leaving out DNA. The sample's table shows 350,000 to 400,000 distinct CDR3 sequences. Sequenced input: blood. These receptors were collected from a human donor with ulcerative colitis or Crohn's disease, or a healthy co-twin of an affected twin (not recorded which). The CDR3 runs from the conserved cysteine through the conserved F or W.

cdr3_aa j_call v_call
CASSRGQGPEAFF TRBJ1-1 TRBV4-3
CAISEDEGFSYEQYF TRBJ2-7 TRBV10-3
CASSPQGPQNTGELFF TRBJ2-2 TRBV7-3
CASSLRWTGYYEQYF TRBJ2-7 TRBV7-2
CASSQGGTTYNEQFF TRBJ2-1 TRBV5-1
CASSYVTLAKNIQYF TRBJ2-4 TRBV7-9
CASSQRVRETQYF TRBJ2-5 TRBV18
CSARDEAGGYYGYTF TRBJ1-2 TRBV20-1
CASSQDGTADTQYF TRBJ2-3 TRBV4-3
CASSLAVKDGTEAFF TRBJ1-1 TRBV5-4
CASSRRIGQPEGYEQYF TRBJ2-7 TRBV14
CASSSGLAGLNEQFF TRBJ2-1 TRBV7-2
CASVNWDSPAGYTF TRBJ1-2 TRBV6-1
CASSNLAGEYEQYF TRBJ2-7 TRBV5-4
CASTQPGETKNIQYF TRBJ2-4 TRBV12-3/TRBV12-4
CASSPQARLAGAYNEQFF TRBJ2-1 TRBV9
CASSYRTVTYEQYF TRBJ2-7 TRBV6-5
CASSMDRGETQYF TRBJ2-5 TRBV19
CASSQESHGTGIYYEQYF TRBJ2-7 TRBV4-3
CASSLLAGGPYEQYF TRBJ2-7 TRBV28
CASSYPSWHTGLYKPYEETQYF TRBJ2-5 TRBV6-7
CASSDSGDYNEQFF TRBJ2-1 TRBV6-4
CATSPSTTGELFF TRBJ2-2 TRBV5-1
CASSLQGPGYNSPLHF TRBJ1-6 TRBV18
CAISDLDRGEQFF TRBJ2-1 TRBV10-3
CASSSTGGHTGELFF TRBJ2-2 TRBV5-1
CSARDGILNTEAFF TRBJ1-1 TRBV20-1
CASSYLSAAGQPQHF TRBJ1-5 TRBV6-2/TRBV6-3
CASSLIGYSQPQHF TRBJ1-5 TRBV5-1
CASSVEGGLPSGNTIYF TRBJ1-3 TRBV9
CASSPADRNYGYTF TRBJ1-2 TRBV7-2
CASSGPGQGGKLFF TRBJ1-4 TRBV6-1
CASSLNPRNSGANVLTF TRBJ2-6 TRBV7-3
CASSLVPSGSTYEQYF TRBJ2-7 TRBV5-1
CSVVPDRENEQFF TRBJ2-1 TRBV29-1
CAISVSGGAADTQYF TRBJ2-3 TRBV10-3
CASGKAEVVETQYF TRBJ2-5 TRBV2
CASSQETRGTDTQYF TRBJ2-3 TRBV3-1
CASNRENTGELFF TRBJ2-2 TRBV5-1
CASSLVGHNTDTQYF TRBJ2-3 TRBV5-1
CSARQGAIDTQYF TRBJ2-3 TRBV20-1
CASSQRDRPLSGGYTF TRBJ1-2 TRBV3-1
CASSLVKGQGGPLYNEQFF TRBJ2-1 TRBV28
CASSFLRQGSYEQYF TRBJ2-7 TRBV7-2
CSARPPGLAGVMQQYF TRBJ2-7 TRBV20-1